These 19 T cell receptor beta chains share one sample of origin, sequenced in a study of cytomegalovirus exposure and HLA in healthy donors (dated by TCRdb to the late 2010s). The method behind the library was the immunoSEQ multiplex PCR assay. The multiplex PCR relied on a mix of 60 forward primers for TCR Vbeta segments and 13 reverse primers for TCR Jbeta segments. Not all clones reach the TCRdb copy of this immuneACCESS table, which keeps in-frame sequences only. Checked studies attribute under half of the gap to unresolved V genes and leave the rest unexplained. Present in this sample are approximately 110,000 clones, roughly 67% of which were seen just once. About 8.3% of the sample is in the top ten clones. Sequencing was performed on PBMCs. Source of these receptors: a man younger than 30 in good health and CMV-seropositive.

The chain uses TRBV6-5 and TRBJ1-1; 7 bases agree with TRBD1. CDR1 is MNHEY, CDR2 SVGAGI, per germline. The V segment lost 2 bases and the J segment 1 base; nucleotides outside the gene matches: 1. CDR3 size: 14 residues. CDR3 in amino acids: CASSYGTANTEAFF. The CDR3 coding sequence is TGTGCCAGCAGTTACGGGACAGCGAACACTGAAGCTTTCTTT.

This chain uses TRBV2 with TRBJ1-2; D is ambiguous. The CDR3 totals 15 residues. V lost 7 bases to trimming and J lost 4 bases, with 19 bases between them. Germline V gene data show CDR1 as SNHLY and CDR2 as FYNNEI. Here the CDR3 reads CASNAGVGVGYGYTF. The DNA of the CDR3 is TGTGCCAGCAACGCCGGGGTAGGAGTTGGCTATGGCTACACCTTC. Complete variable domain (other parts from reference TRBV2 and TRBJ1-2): EPEVTQTPSHQVTQMGQEVILRCVPISNHLYFYWYRQILGQKVEFLVSFYNNEISEKSEIFDDQFSVERPDGSNFTLKIRSTKLEDSAMYFCASNAGVGVGYGYTFGSGTRLTVV.

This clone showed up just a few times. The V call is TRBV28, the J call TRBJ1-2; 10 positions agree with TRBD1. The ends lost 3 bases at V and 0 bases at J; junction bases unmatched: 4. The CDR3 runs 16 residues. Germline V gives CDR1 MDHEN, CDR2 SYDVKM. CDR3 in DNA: TGTGCCAGCAGTTTCCCCGGGACAGGGGCTAACTATGGCTACACCTTC. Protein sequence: CASSFPGTGANYGYTF.

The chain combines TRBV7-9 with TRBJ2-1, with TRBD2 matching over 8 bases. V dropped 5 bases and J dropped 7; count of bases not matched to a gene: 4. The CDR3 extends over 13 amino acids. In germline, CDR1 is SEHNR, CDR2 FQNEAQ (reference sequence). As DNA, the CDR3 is TGTGCCAGCAGCCAGACTAGCGAGAATGAGCAGTTCTTC. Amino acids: CASSQTSENEQFF. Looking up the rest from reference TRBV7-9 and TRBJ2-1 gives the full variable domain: DTGVSQNPRHKITKRGQNVTFRCDPISEHNRLYWYRQTLGQGPEFLTYFQNEAQLEKSRLLSDRFSAERPKGSFSTLEIQRTEQGDSAMYLCASSQTSENEQFFGPGTRLTVL.

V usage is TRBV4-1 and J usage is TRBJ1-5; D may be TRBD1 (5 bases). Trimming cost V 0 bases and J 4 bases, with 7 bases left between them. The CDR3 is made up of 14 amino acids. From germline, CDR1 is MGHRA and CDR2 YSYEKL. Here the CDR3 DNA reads TGCGCCAGCAGCCAAGATCCAGGGAATCAGCCCCAGCATTTT. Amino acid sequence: CASSQDPGNQPQHF.

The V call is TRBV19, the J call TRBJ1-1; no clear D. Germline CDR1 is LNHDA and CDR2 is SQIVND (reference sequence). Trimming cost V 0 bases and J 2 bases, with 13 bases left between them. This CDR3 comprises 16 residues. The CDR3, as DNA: TGTGCCAGTAGTATAGATCTAAAACCCTTCAACACTGAAGCTTTCTTT. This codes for CASSIDLKPFNTEAFF.

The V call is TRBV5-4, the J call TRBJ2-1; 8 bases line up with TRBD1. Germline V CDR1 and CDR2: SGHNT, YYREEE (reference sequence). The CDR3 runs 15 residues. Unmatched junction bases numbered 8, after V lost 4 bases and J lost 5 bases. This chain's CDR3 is CASSTTGGWDNEQFF. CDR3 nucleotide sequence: TGTGCCAGCAGCACAACAGGGGGGTGGGACAATGAGCAGTTCTTC.

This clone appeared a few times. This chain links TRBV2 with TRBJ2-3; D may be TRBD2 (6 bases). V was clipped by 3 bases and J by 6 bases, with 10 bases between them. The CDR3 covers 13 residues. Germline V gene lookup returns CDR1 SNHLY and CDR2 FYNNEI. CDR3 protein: CASSEFGGDTQYF. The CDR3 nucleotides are TGTGCCAGCAGTGAGTTCGGGGGTGATACGCAGTATTTT.

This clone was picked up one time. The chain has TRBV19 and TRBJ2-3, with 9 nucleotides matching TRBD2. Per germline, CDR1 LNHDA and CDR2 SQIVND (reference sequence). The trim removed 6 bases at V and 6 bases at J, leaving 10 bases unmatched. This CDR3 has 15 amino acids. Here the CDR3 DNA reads TGTGCCAGTAGGGCGGGACTAGCCCCGGGCGATACGCAGTATTTT. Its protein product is CASRAGLAPGDTQYF.

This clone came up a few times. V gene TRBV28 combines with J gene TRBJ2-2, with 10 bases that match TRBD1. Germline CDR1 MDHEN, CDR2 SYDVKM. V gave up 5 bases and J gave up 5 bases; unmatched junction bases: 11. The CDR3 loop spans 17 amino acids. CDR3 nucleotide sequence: TGTGCCAGCAGTCTATCCCAGACAGGGGGCTATACCGGGGAGCTGTTTTTT. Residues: CASSLSQTGGYTGELFF.

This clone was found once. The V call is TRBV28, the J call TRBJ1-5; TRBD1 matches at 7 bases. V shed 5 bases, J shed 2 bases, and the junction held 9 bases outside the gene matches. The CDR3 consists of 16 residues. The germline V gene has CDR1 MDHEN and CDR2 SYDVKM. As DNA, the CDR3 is TGTGCCAGCAGTATCACCGGGACAGAACGCAATCAGCCCCAGCATTTT. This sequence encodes CASSITGTERNQPQHF.

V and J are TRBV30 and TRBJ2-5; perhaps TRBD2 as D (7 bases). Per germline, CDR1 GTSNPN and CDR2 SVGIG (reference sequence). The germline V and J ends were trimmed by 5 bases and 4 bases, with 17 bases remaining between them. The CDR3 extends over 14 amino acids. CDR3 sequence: CAWGGGGARETQYF. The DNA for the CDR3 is TGTGCCTGGGGCGGAGGGGGGGCCAGAGAGACCCAGTACTTC.

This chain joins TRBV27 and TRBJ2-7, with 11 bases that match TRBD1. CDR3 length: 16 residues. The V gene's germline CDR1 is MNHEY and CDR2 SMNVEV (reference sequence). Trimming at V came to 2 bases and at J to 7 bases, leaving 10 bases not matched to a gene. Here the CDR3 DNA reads TGTGCCAGCAGTTTAGATTTTGGACAGGGGGCGCGGGAGCAGTACTTC. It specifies CASSLDFGQGAREQYF.

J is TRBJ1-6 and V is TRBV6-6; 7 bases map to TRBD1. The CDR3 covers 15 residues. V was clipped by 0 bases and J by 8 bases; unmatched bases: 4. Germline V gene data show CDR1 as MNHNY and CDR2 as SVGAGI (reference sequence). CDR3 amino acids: CASSYSGQEYSPLHF. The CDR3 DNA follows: TGTGCCAGCAGTTACTCCGGACAGGAGTATTCACCCCTCCACTTT.

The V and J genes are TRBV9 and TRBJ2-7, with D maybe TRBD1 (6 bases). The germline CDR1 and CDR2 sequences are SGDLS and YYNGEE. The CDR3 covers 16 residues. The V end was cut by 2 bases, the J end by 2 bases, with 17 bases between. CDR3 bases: TGTGCCAGCAGCGTCGAAATTGGGACAAGGGCCTACGAGCAGTACTTC. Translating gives CASSVEIGTRAYEQYF.

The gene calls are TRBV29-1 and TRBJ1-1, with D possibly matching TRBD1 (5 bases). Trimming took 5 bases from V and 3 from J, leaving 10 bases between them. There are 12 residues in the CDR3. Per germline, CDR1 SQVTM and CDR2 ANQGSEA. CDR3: CSVLTGDTEAFF. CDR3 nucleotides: TGCAGCGTTTTAACAGGCGACACTGAAGCTTTCTTT.

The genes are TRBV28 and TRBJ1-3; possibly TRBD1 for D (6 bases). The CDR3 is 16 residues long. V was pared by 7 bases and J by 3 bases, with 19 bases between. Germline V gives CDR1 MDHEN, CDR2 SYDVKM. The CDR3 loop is CASKPPGGAGGNTIYF. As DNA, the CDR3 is TGTGCCAGCAAACCCCCCGGGGGGGCGGGTGGAAACACCATATATTTT.

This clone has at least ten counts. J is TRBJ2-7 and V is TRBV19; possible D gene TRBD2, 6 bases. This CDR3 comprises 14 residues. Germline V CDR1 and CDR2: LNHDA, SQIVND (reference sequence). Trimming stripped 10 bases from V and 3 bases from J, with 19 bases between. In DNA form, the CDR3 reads TGTGCCAACACTAGCACGAAAACCCTCTACGAGCAGTACTTC. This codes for CANTSTKTLYEQYF.

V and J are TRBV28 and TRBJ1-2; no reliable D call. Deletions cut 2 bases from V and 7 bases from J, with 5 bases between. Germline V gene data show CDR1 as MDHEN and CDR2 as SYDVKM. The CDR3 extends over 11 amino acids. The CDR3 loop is CASSLGSGYTF. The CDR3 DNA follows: TGTGCCAGCAGTTTAGGCAGTGGCTACACCTTC.